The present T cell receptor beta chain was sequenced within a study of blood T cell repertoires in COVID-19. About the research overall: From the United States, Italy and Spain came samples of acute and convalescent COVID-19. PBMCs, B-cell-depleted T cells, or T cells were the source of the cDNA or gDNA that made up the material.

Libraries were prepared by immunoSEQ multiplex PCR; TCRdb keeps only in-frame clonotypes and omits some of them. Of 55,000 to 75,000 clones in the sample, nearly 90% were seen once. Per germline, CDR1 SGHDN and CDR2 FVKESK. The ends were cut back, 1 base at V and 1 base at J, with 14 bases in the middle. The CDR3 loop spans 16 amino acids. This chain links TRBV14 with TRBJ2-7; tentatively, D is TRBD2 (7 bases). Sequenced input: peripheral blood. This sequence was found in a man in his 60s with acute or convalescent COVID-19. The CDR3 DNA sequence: TGTGCCAGCAGCCAAGCTGGGCGGGGGCCTTCCTACGAGCAGTACTTC. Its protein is CASSQAGRGPSYEQYF.